What follows is one T cell receptor beta chain and its context. This specimen comes from a study of blood T cell repertoires in COVID-19. Overall study context: COVID-19 samples from acute and convalescent phases originated in the United States, Italy and Spain. In each case, the material was cDNA or gDNA derived from T cells, B-cell-depleted T cells, or PBMCs.

Original methodology: Scientists estimated how many nucleated cells there were by amplifying reference gene primers. Method: immunoSEQ multiplex PCR; TCRdb's copy keeps in-frame clones and lacks some. The V and J calls and clone size are taken from that table; D and trimming were inferred from the DNA. Of 70,000 to 100,000 clones detected, approximately 86% appear once; the ten largest clones hold approximately 1.2%. The CDR3 length is 16 residues. Germline CDR1 is SGHVS and CDR2 is FNYEAQ. The junction had 10 bases not matched to a gene; V was cut back by 1 base and J by 10 bases. Sequencing was done on a sample of peripheral blood. The V and J genes are TRBV7-6 and TRBJ2-2; 9 bases agree with TRBD2. The source is a man aged 80 or over with active or convalescent COVID-19. The DNA for the CDR3 is TGTGCCAGCAGCTTAGGCCTAGCGGGGACGCGGGCGGAGCTGTTTTTT. Residues: CASSLGLAGTRAELFF. Together with reference TRBV7-6 and TRBJ2-2, the CDR3 gives the full variable domain: GAGVSQSPRYKVTKRGQDVALRCDPISGHVSLYWYRQALGQGPEFLTYFNYEAQQDKSGLPNDRFSAERPEGSISTLTIQRTEQRDSAMYRCASSLGLAGTRAELFFGEGSRLTVL.